The following is a TCR beta chain sequence with its context. Its cognate antigen is unknown. The data were obtained in a study of T cell repertoires in cytomegalovirus infection. Turning to the study itself: In the study, CMV epitopes included recently identified HLA-C-restricted and well-studied HLA-B-restricted ones. Indications of both CMV infection and matching HLA type were provided by public TCR beta signatures. Findings and limits, study-wide: HLA-C-restricted CMV-specific TCR beta clonotypes prevailed in the ex vivo response.

TCRdb reanalysed the reads using MiXCR and keeps one entry per CDR3 protein. The sample has 450,000 to 650,000 distinct CDR3 sequences, over 35% seen once; the top ten hold about 48%. The receptor was isolated from a human donor in good health (CMV status not recorded). Some clones in this sample may be carry-over from other donors' samples. The sample consisted of cultured PBMCs, taken from culture after CMV antigen stimulation.

The CDR3 nucleotides are TGTGCCAGCAGTGCGACAGGGCCACGTCGTTATGAAAAACTGTTTTTT. Its protein product is CASSATGPRRYEKLFF. The chain combines TRBV12-3 or TRBV12-4 with TRBJ1-4, with 7 positions matching TRBD1. CDR3 length equals 16 residues. V lost 5 bases, J lost 6 bases, and 12 bases stayed unmatched.